This T cell receptor beta chain stems from a study of graft-versus-host responses after intestinal transplantation. At the level of the study: Every recipient had anti-thymocyte globulin induction and 3 to 4 years of tacrolimus plus steroids.

This clone was observed a single time. What it binds is not known. The data were produced by immunoSEQ multiplex PCR, yet TCRdb's version contains in-frame clones alone and is incomplete. The sample yields 80,000 to 95,000 clones, 88% seen once. The receptor's source is a human donor who was the organ donor for an intestinal transplant. Source: unstimulated CD4+ T cells sorted from spleen or lymph node cells, taken before transplant.

The CDR3 nucleotides read TGTGCCAGCAGTTTGGGACACTCTGGAAACACCATATATTTT. Translation gives CASSLGHSGNTIYF. The chain joins TRBV28 to TRBJ1-3, with D possibly being TRBD1 (6 bases). From germline, CDR1 is MDHEN and CDR2 SYDVKM. V dropped 3 bases and J dropped 0 bases, with 6 bases sitting between them. The CDR3 runs 14 residues.